Following are 13 T cell receptor beta chains from one sample sequenced in a study of cytomegalovirus exposure and HLA in healthy donors. PCR employed 60 Vbeta and 13 Jbeta primers. The method was immunoSEQ multiplex PCR; TCRdb's version includes in-frame clones alone and lacks a portion of them. This sample has 100,000 or so clones, with under 80% found just once. Sequences were obtained from PBMCs. The receptor source for this set is a woman between 40 and 50 years old in good health and CMV-seropositive.

The genes are TRBV4-3 and TRBJ2-7; 8 bases agree with TRBD1. With 0 bases clipped from V and 4 bases from J, the junction kept 5 bases outside the gene matches. Per the germline V gene, CDR1 is LGHNA and CDR2 is YSLEER. The CDR3 covers 15 residues. In DNA form, the CDR3 reads TGCGCCAGCAGCCAAGACAGGGGGCTTCGGTACGAGCAGTACTTC. Its translation: CASSQDRGLRYEQYF.

Regarding this clone: At one boundary the junction diverges from the germline segment, which might be a read error. This chain links TRBV2 with TRBJ1-5, with TRBD1 identical over 8 bases. The germline CDR1 and CDR2 sequences are SNHLY and FYNNEI. The CDR3 has 14 amino acids. CDR3 amino acids: CASSDGQGGQAQHF. CDR3 bases: TGTGCCAGCAGTGATGGACAGGGAGGTCAGGCCCAGCATTTT.

J is TRBJ1-5 and V is TRBV10-3, with 7 bases matching TRBD1. V lost 0 bases, J lost 1 base, and 3 bases stayed unmatched. Germline CDR1 is ENHRY and CDR2 is SYGVKD. The CDR3 is 16 residues long. CDR3 coding DNA: TGTGCCATCAGTGAGTCGTTGGGACAGAGCAATCAGCCCCAGCATTTT. As protein: CAISESLGQSNQPQHF.

The V call is TRBV28, the J call TRBJ1-6; D perhaps matches TRBD1 (5 bases). The V gene lost 5 bases and the J gene lost 6 bases, with 20 bases spanning the gap. The germline V gene has CDR1 MDHEN and CDR2 SYDVKM. The CDR3 is 17 amino acids. DNA for the CDR3: TGTGCCAGCAGTCCCCGGGGGGGACTAACATCTAATTCACCCCTCCACTTT. Its protein product is CASSPRGGLTSNSPLHF. The full variable domain, rest sourced from reference TRBV28 and TRBJ1-6, is DVKVTQSSRYLVKRTGEKVFLECVQDMDHENMFWYRQDPGLGLRLIYFSYDVKMKEKGDIPEGYSVSREKKERFSLILESASTNQTSMYLCASSPRGGLTSNSPLHFGNGTRLTVT.

CDR3 DNA sequence: TGTGCCAGCAGCCAAGACCAGGCGGGGGGCGTTGGAAACACCATATATTTT. It specifies CASSQDQAGGVGNTIYF. The V gene is TRBV4-2, the J gene TRBJ1-3; possibly TRBD1 for D (6 bases). The CDR3 is 17 residues long. Trimming took 0 bases from V and 3 from J, leaving 15 bases between them. Germline V gene sequence: CDR1 LGHNA, CDR2 YNFKEQ.

This clone was observed a few times. The rearrangement links TRBV5-4 to TRBJ1-4; TRBD1 aligns across 9 bases. Germline V gene data show CDR1 as SGHNT and CDR2 as YYREEE (reference sequence). V trimming: 4 bases; J trimming: 9 bases; junction bases outside the gene matches: 4. The CDR3 loop spans 13 amino acids. The CDR3 DNA sequence: TGTGCCAGCAGCCCCGGACAGGGGCAAAAACTGTTTTTT. Translation gives CASSPGQGQKLFF.

The CDR3: CASSTGGGLWNTGELFF. DNA for the CDR3: TGTGCCAGTAGTACGGGGGGGGGCCTGTGGAACACCGGGGAGCTGTTTTTT. V is TRBV19 and J is TRBJ2-2, with TRBD2 matching 8 bases. Germline CDR1 reads LNHDA; CDR2 reads SQIVND (reference sequence). This CDR3 comprises 17 residues. The junction had 8 bases not matched to a gene; V was cut back by 4 bases and J by 1 base.

This clone was recorded only once. In nucleotides, the CDR3 is TGTGCCAGTAGTATCGATGCACAGGGACCGTATAGCAATCAGCCCCAGCATTTT. The encoded protein is CASSIDAQGPYSNQPQHF. This chain joins TRBV19 and TRBJ1-5, with D maybe TRBD1 (6 bases). CDR1 and CDR2 from the germline V gene are LNHDA and SQIVND (reference sequence). V lost 3 bases and J lost 0, with 18 bases in between. The CDR3 spans 18 residues.

V is TRBV5-1 and J is TRBJ2-5; TRBD2 agrees at 14 bases. CDR1 is SGHRS, CDR2 YFSETQ, per germline. Trimming took 3 bases from V and 5 from J; bases not matched to a gene: 9. CDR3 length: 17 amino acids. CDR3 bases: TGCGCCAGCAGCTCGGAGACTAGCGGGAGGGCCGGGGAGACCCAGTACTTC. Amino acids: CASSSETSGRAGETQYF.

This chain uses TRBV4-3 with TRBJ2-7; 11 nucleotides match TRBD1. The CDR3 has 17 residues. V lost 4 bases and J lost 3; bases outside the gene matches: 11. Germline V gene sequence: CDR1 LGHNA, CDR2 YSLEER. For the CDR3, the DNA is TGCGCCAGCAGCCCCGGGACAGGGGGGTCGGTTCTCTACGAGCAGTACTTC. This encodes CASSPGTGGSVLYEQYF.

This clone has only a few counts. V gene TRBV13 combines with J gene TRBJ2-3, with a weak D call TRBD2 (5 bases). V lost 0 bases, J lost 4 bases, and 17 bases lay in between. The V gene's germline CDR1 is PRHDT and CDR2 FYEKMQ (reference sequence). The CDR3 runs 17 residues. The CDR3 DNA is TGTGCCAGCAGCTTAGGTCGGACTCCCCTGAGGTCAGATACGCAGTATTTT. This translates into CASSLGRTPLRSDTQYF.

This chain uses TRBV11-2 with TRBJ2-1, with TRBD2 matching over 7 bases. V lost 5 bases, J lost 8 bases, and 9 bases stayed unmatched. Germline assignment: CDR1 SGHAT and CDR2 FQNNGV. The CDR3 is 14 amino acids. Written as DNA, the CDR3 is TGTGCCAGCAGCCCGGGACTACCTTATGATGAGCAGTTCTTC. Amino acid sequence: CASSPGLPYDEQFF.

J is TRBJ2-1 and V is TRBV5-1, with 8 bases matching TRBD1. The V segment lost 4 bases and the J segment 8 bases; nucleotides outside the gene matches: 17. This CDR3 comprises 17 residues. Germline CDR1 reads SGHRS; CDR2 reads YFSETQ. The CDR3 sequence: CASSARIRGRDGHEQFF. The DNA of the CDR3 is TGCGCCAGCAGCGCGCGTATCAGGGGGCGAGATGGTCATGAGCAGTTCTTC. The variable domain in full, completed from reference TRBV5-1 and TRBJ2-1, reads KAGVTQTPRYLIKTRGQQVTLSCSPISGHRSVSWYQQTPGQGLQFLFEYFSETQRNKGNFPGRFSGRQFSNSRSEMNVSTLELGDSALYLCASSARIRGRDGHEQFFGPGTRLTVL.